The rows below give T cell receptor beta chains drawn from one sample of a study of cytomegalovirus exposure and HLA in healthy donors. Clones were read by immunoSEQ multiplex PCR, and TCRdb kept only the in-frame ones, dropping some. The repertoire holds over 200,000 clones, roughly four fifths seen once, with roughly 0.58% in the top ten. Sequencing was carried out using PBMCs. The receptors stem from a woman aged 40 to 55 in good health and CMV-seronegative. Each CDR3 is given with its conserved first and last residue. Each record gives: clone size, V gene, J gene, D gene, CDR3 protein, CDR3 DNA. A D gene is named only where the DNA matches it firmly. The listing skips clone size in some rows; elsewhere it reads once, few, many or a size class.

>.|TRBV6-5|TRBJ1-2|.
CASSYGGAAEEYGYTF
TGTGCCAGCAGTTACGGGGGGGCCGCAGAGGAATATGGCTACACCTTC
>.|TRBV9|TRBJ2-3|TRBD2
CASSPLLAGDTDTQYF
TGTGCCAGCAGCCCTCTTCTAGCGGGGGACACAGATACGCAGTATTTT
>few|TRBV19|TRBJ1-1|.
CASSISGEAFF
TGTGCCAGTAGTATCTCCGGGGAAGCTTTCTTT
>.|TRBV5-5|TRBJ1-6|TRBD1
CASSKGQGRNSPLHF
TGTGCCAGCAGCAAAGGACAGGGGCGTAATTCACCCCTCCACTTT
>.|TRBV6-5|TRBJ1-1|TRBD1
CASSYSGTGTEAFF
TGTGCCAGCAGTTACTCAGGGACAGGCACTGAAGCTTTCTTT
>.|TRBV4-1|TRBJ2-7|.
CASSQVPRVYEQYF
TGCGCCAGCAGCCAAGTTCCCAGGGTCTACGAGCAGTACTTC
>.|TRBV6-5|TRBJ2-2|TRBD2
CASWPAGGNTGELFF
TGTGCCAGCTGGCCAGCGGGGGGGAACACCGGGGAGCTGTTTTTT
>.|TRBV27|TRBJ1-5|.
CASSLSRVGGNQPQHF
TGTGCCAGCAGTTTAAGCAGGGTTGGGGGCAATCAGCCCCAGCATTTT
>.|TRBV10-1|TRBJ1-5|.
CASGTEGAAGNQPQHF
TGCGCCAGCGGTACTGAAGGGGCAGCCGGCAATCAGCCCCAGCATTTT
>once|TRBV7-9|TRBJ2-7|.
CASSLDTGRSYEQYF
TGTGCCAGCAGCTTAGATACAGGGCGCTCCTACGAGCAGTACTTC
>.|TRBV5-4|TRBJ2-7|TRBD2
CASGSGGAQPYEQYF
TGTGCCAGCGGGAGCGGGGGGGCTCAGCCCTACGAGCAGTACTTC
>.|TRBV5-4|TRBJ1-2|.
CASSLDRGYTF
TGTGCCAGCAGCTTGGACCGGGGCTACACCTTC
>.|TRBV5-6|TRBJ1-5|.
CASSLRRGRVNQPQHF
TGTGCCAGCAGCCTCCGGCGGGGCCGGGTAAATCAGCCCCAGCATTTT
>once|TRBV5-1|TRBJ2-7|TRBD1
CASSLVTGGYSYEQYF
TGCGCCAGCAGCTTGGTTACAGGGGGCTACTCCTACGAGCAGTACTTC
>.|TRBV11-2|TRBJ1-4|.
CASSLGGISGGEKLFF
TGTGCCAGCAGCTTAGGGGGGATCAGCGGGGGTGAAAAACTGTTTTTT
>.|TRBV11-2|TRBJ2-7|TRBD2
CASSFGRGYFHYEQYF
TGTGCCAGCAGCTTCGGGCGGGGGTACTTCCACTACGAGCAGTACTTC
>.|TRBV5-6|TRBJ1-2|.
CASSHQGTSYGYTF
TGTGCCAGCAGCCACCAAGGGACATCCTATGGCTACACCTTC
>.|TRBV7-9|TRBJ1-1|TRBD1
CASSSYRGPRSNTEAFF
TGTGCCAGCAGCTCTTACAGGGGGCCAAGGTCGAACACTGAAGCTTTCTTT
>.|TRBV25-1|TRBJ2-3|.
CASADSLTDTQYF
TGTGCCAGTGCAGACAGCCTCACAGATACGCAGTATTTT
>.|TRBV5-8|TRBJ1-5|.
CASLFQGNQPQHF
TGTGCCAGCTTATTCCAGGGAAATCAGCCCCAGCATTTT
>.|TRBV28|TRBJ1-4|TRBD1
CASSLIQGLSTNEKLFF
TGTGCCAGCAGCTTGATACAGGGGCTATCAACTAATGAAAAACTGTTTTTT
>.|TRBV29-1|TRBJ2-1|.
CSVFTGDNEQFF
TGCAGCGTTTTCACGGGGGACAATGAGCAGTTCTTC
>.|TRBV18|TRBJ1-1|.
CASSPLLTENTEAFF
TGTGCCAGCTCACCACTTTTGACAGAGAACACTGAAGCTTTCTTT
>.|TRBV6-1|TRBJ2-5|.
CASSKRGGGWETQYF
TGTGCCAGCAGTAAGCGAGGAGGAGGGTGGGAGACCCAGTACTTC
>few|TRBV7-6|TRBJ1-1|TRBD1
CASSSSGQGENTEAFF
TGTGCCAGCAGCTCCTCGGGACAGGGGGAGAACACTGAAGCTTTCTTT
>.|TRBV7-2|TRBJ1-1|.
CASSSTGTTLMGTEAFF
TGTGCCAGCAGCTCTACCGGGACAACCTTAATGGGCACTGAAGCTTTCTTT
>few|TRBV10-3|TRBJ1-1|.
CATRQQNTEAFF
TGTGCCACCCGACAGCAGAACACTGAAGCTTTCTTT
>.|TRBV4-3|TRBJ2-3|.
CASSQDGGWRGGSTDTQYF
TGCGCCAGCAGCCAAGACGGCGGGTGGAGGGGGGGCAGCACAGATACGCAGTATTTT
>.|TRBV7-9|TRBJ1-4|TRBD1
CASSLGGSANEKLFF
TGTGCCAGCAGCCTAGGGGGCTCGGCTAATGAAAAACTGTTTTTT
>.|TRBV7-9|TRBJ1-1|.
CSSSLMTVDQAFF
TGTTCCAGCAGCTTAATGACAGTGGATCAAGCTTTCTTT
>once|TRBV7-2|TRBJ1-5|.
CASSPTGINQPQHF
TGTGCCAGCAGCCCGACCGGGATCAATCAGCCCCAGCATTTT
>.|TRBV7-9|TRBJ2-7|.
CSSSSGQEQYF
TGTTCCAGCAGCTCCGGACAGGAGCAGTACTTC
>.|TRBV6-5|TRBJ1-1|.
CASRKQDHEGAFF
TGTGCCAGCAGAAAACAGGACCACGAAGGCGCTTTCTTT
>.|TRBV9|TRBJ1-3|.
CASSLGWGGSGNTIYF
TGTGCCAGCAGCTTGGGGTGGGGGGGCTCTGGAAACACCATATATTTT
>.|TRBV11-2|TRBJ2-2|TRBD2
CASSLVYWLAGVDTGELFF
TGTGCCAGCAGCTTAGTTTATTGGCTAGCGGGGGTAGACACCGGGGAGCTGTTTTTT
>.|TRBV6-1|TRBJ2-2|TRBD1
CASSENWTGVGELFF
TGTGCCAGCAGTGAAAACTGGACAGGGGTTGGGGAGCTGTTTTTT
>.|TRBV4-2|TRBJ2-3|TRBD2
CASTQAGAGFLGNTDTQYF
TGTGCCAGCACTCAAGCGGGAGCGGGTTTCCTTGGGAACACAGATACGCAGTATTTT
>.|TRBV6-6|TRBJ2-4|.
CASSYVVANIQYF
TGTGCCAGCAGTTACGTGGTAGCAAACATTCAGTACTTC
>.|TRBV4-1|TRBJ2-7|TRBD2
CASSQGLAVNSYEQYF
TGCGCCAGCAGCCAAGGACTAGCGGTGAACTCCTACGAGCAGTACTTC
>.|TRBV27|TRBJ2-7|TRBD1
CASSSPGTGREQYF
TGTGCCAGCAGTTCGCCCGGGACAGGGAGGGAGCAGTACTTC
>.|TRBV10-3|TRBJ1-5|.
CAISESGGNQPQHF
TGTGCCATCAGTGAGTCAGGGGGCAATCAGCCCCAGCATTTT
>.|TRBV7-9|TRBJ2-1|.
CASSLVARGEQFF
TGTGCCAGCAGCTTAGTAGCCCGCGGTGAGCAGTTCTTC
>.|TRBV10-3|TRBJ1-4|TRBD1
CAISGQGEKLFF
TGTGCCATCAGTGGACAGGGTGAAAAACTGTTTTTT
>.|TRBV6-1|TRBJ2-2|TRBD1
CASSESRRQGGTGELFF
TGTGCCAGCAGTGAGAGTCGGCGACAGGGCGGCACCGGGGAGCTGTTTTTT
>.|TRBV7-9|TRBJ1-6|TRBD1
CASSPGQGYNSPLHF
TGTGCCAGCAGCCCTGGACAGGGCTATAATTCACCCCTCCACTTT
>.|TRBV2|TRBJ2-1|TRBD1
CASKGRGLYNEQFF
TGTGCCAGCAAAGGCAGGGGGCTCTACAATGAGCAGTTCTTC
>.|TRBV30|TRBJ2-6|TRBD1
CAWSPPRGTGGRSGANVLTF
TGTGCCTGGAGTCCACCCCGGGGGACAGGGGGCAGGTCTGGGGCCAACGTCCTGACTTTC
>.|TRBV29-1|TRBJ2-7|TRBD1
CSGGQGYEQYF
TGCAGCGGGGGACAGGGCTACGAGCAGTACTTC
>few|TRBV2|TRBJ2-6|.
CASSGLGSGANVLTF
TGTGCCAGCAGTGGACTGGGCTCTGGGGCCAACGTCCTGACTTTC
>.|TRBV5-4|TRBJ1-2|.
CASSLNRAVNYGYTF
TGTGCCAGCAGCTTGAACAGGGCCGTTAACTATGGCTACACCTTC
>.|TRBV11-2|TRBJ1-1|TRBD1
CASSLSGTGSVTEAFF
TGTGCCAGCAGCCTATCCGGGACAGGTAGTGTAACTGAAGCTTTCTTT
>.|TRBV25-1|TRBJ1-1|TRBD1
CASSEYAGQGNTEAFF
TGTGCCAGCAGTGAATATGCGGGACAGGGGAACACTGAAGCTTTCTTT
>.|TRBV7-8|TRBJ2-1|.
CASSPRSYSNEQFF
TGTGCCAGCAGCCCCAGGTCCTACTCCAATGAGCAGTTCTTC
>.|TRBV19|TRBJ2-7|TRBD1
CANRQGAYEQYF
TGTGCCAATCGACAGGGGGCCTACGAGCAGTACTTC
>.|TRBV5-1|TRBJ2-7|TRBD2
CASSSRSSGVSSEQYF
TGCGCCAGCAGTTCGCGATCTAGCGGGGTTTCGAGCGAGCAGTACTTC
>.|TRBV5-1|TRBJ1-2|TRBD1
CASSLGGQGNGYTF
TGCGCCAGCAGCTTGGGCGGACAGGGCAATGGCTACACCTTC
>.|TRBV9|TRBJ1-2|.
CASSPQGQGNYGYTF
TGTGCCAGCAGCCCGCAAGGGCAGGGGAATTATGGCTACACCTTC
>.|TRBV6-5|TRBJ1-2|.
CASGTTPGYGYTF
TGTGCCAGCGGGACAACTCCTGGGTATGGCTACACCTTC
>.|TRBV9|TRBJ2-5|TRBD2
CASSPRAGGPGETQYF
TGTGCCAGCAGCCCGCGAGCGGGGGGGCCTGGAGAGACCCAGTACTTC